The entry below describes one T cell receptor beta chain. Some clones are missing from TCRdb's copy, which holds only in-frame ones; the method was immunoSEQ multiplex PCR. This sample has around 330,000 clones; 75% to 90% occur once, and the top ten carry around a tenth. The sample belongs to a study of blood T cell repertoires in COVID-19. Study-wide background: PBMCs, B-cell-depleted T cells, or T cells were the source of the cDNA or gDNA that made up the material.

After removal of 0 bases from V and 3 bases from J, the junction contained 7 bases not matched to a gene. This CDR3 is 16 amino acids long. Germline V lookup: CDR1 SGDLS, CDR2 YYNGEE. The clonotype originates from a woman aged 40 to 55 who had recovered from COVID-19. The sequencing input was PBMCs or T cells enriched from blood (not recorded which). J is TRBJ1-1 and V is TRBV9, with 8 nucleotides matching TRBD1. The CDR3 bases are TGTGCCAGCAGCGTAGCCTCCCAGGGGGCGGACACTGAAGCTTTCTTT. This encodes CASSVASQGADTEAFF. Variable domain in full (rest from reference TRBV9 and TRBJ1-1): DSGVTQTPKHLITATGQRVTLRCSPRSGDLSVYWYQQSLDQGLQFLIQYYNGEERAKGNILERFSAQQFPDLHSELNLSSLELGDSALYFCASSVASQGADTEAFFGQGTRLTVV.